These 20 T cell receptor beta chains share one sample of origin, sequenced in a study of long-term antiretroviral therapy in people with HIV. Survey-level immunoSEQ v3.0 assays were run. Assay used: immunoSEQ multiplex PCR; TCRdb lists only in-frame clones, some missing. The top ten hold less than 10% of the sample, which has 15,000 to 20,000 clones, about four fifths seen once. Sequences were derived from unsorted PBMCs, sampled at the start of antiretroviral therapy. Receptors were obtained from a man aged 25-45 years with HIV.

The chain carries TRBV5-1 and TRBJ2-3; no reliable D call. V lost 0 bases to trimming and J lost 4 bases, with 12 bases between them. This CDR3 contains 15 residues. Germline CDR1 SGHRS, CDR2 YFSETQ. CDR3 DNA: TGCGCCAGCAGCTTGGTCACCGGTCAGTCAGATACGCAGTATTTT. Its protein product is CASSLVTGQSDTQYF.

This chain connects TRBV2 to TRBJ1-5; D is undetermined. Trimming removed 1 base from V and 4 bases from J, with 11 bases in between. This CDR3 spans 15 amino acids. Germline CDR1 and CDR2: SNHLY and FYNNEI. CDR3 amino acids: CASSEERVPNQPQHF. CDR3 nucleotides: TGTGCCAGCAGTGAAGAGAGGGTCCCAAATCAGCCCCAGCATTTT.

The chain combines TRBV5-6 with TRBJ1-2; D may be TRBD1 (6 bases). V was pared by 3 bases and J by 3 bases, with 15 bases between. CDR1 is SGHDT and CDR2 is YYEEEE in the germline V gene. The CDR3 spans 15 residues. The CDR3: CASSSVINRDYGYTF. Written as DNA, the CDR3 is TGTGCCAGCAGCTCTGTGATTAACAGGGACTATGGCTACACCTTC.

In DNA form, the CDR3 reads TGTGCCAGCAGTGTGGGAAGCTATGGCTACACCTTC. As protein: CASSVGSYGYTF. This rearrangement joins TRBV28 to TRBJ1-2, with D hard to call. The CDR3 length is 12 residues. CDR1 and CDR2 (germline): MDHEN, SYDVKM. V lost 5 bases to trimming and J lost 4 bases, with 8 bases between them.

This chain joins TRBV13 and TRBJ1-6, with 10 bases aligning to TRBD1. This CDR3 region has 17 residues. Trimming took 3 bases from V and 5 from J; bases not matched to a gene: 7. Germline assignment: CDR1 PRHDT and CDR2 FYEKMQ (reference sequence). The CDR3 sequence: CASSLGQGRRDNSPLHF. As DNA, the CDR3 is TGTGCCAGCAGCTTGGGACAGGGGCGTAGGGATAATTCACCCCTCCACTTT.

V usage is TRBV29-1 and J usage is TRBJ1-3; 7 bases fit TRBD1. Trimming took 8 bases from V and 1 from J; bases not matched to a gene: 2. The CDR3 sequence is 12 residues long. CDR1 is SQVTM, CDR2 ANQGSEA, per germline. The CDR3 sequence: CSTRGSGNTIYF. The CDR3 bases are TGCAGCACCAGGGGGTCTGGAAACACCATATATTTT.

The rearrangement links TRBV4-1 to TRBJ2-3; 7 nucleotides align to TRBD1. The J segment lost 3 bases and the V segment lost 0 bases, leaving 3 bases of the junction unmatched. There are 15 residues in the CDR3. Per the germline V gene, CDR1 is MGHRA and CDR2 is YSYEKL. In nucleotides, the CDR3 is TGCGCCAGCAGCCAAGATGGGACAGCTACAGATACGCAGTATTTT. Its protein product is CASSQDGTATDTQYF.

This chain joins TRBV4-2 and TRBJ1-4; D not resolved. V was trimmed by 0 bases and J by 7 bases, leaving 9 bases between them. This CDR3 comprises 14 residues. The germline gives CDR1 LGHNA, CDR2 YNFKEQ. This chain's CDR3 is CASSQEQLGEKLFF. DNA for the CDR3: TGTGCCAGCAGCCAAGAGCAGTTAGGTGAAAAACTGTTTTTT.

Only one count was recorded for this clone. This chain joins TRBV4-2 and TRBJ1-1, with TRBD1 matching over 7 bases. CDR1 is LGHNA and CDR2 is YNFKEQ in the germline V gene. V was clipped by 5 bases and J by 0 bases; unmatched bases: 6. The CDR3 is 15 amino acids. The CDR3 DNA is TGTGCCAGCAGCAGCACGACAGGGATGAACACTGAAGCTTTCTTT. Translated, it gives CASSSTTGMNTEAFF.

J is TRBJ2-7 and V is TRBV11-1, with D unresolved. CDR1 and CDR2 from the germline V gene are SGHAT and FQDESV (reference sequence). V was clipped by 3 bases and J by 1 base, with 10 bases between them. This CDR3 region has 14 residues. CDR3 nucleotide sequence: TGTGCCAGCAGCTTGACGGACGGATCCTACGAGCAGTACTTC. It encodes CASSLTDGSYEQYF.

The chain uses TRBV4-3 and TRBJ2-1, with 10 nucleotides matching TRBD2. Germline V gives CDR1 LGHNA, CDR2 YSLEER. The CDR3 runs to 16 residues. Unmatched junction bases numbered 6, after V lost 0 bases and J lost 7 bases. The CDR3 sequence is CASSQERTSGLNEQFF. As DNA, the CDR3 is TGCGCCAGCAGCCAAGAGAGGACTAGCGGCTTGAATGAGCAGTTCTTC.

This chain links TRBV14 with TRBJ2-3, with 10 nucleotides matching TRBD1. V was pared by 1 base and J by 5 bases, with 6 bases of the junction left unmatched. CDR1 SGHDN and CDR2 FVKESK come from the germline V gene. CDR3 length: 16 residues. Here the CDR3 reads CASSQGGTGAKDTQYF. DNA for the CDR3: TGTGCCAGCAGCCAAGGCGGGACAGGGGCGAAAGATACGCAGTATTTT.

The V gene is TRBV15, the J gene TRBJ2-1, with D perhaps matching TRBD1 or TRBD2 (5 bases each). This CDR3 comprises 13 residues. V was trimmed by 5 bases and J by 5 bases, leaving 10 bases between them. Germline values: CDR1 LNHNV, CDR2 YYDKDF (reference sequence). The CDR3 loop is CATSERDDNEQFF. DNA of the CDR3: TGTGCCACCAGCGAGAGGGACGACAATGAGCAGTTCTTC.

Comments on this clone: No DNA is shown, since the ends of the CDR3 on it are uncertain; the CDR3 is the one TCRdb lists. V usage is TRBV21-1 and J usage is TRBJ1-3; the table's D call, TRBD1, has no DNA check behind it. TRBV21-1 is flagged as a pseudogene. The length of the CDR3 is 15 amino acids, counting both ends. The CDR3: CARGDRVASGNTIYF.

The V and J genes are TRBV5-4 and TRBJ1-3; D not resolved. This CDR3 has 17 amino acids. Trimming took off 0 bases at V and 0 bases at J, with 13 bases between the two ends. The germline CDR1 and CDR2 sequences are SGHNT and YYREEE (reference sequence). The CDR3 loop reads CASSLAQHGVSGNTIYF. Written as DNA, the CDR3 is TGTGCCAGCAGCTTGGCACAGCACGGAGTCTCTGGAAACACCATATATTTT.

The gene calls are TRBV7-2 and TRBJ2-1; weak D call: TRBD2 (5 bases). Per germline, CDR1 SGHTA and CDR2 FQGNSA. Trimming pared 2 bases from V and 0 bases from J, leaving 11 bases between. The CDR3 covers 16 residues. The CDR3 DNA sequence: TGTGCCAGCAGCTTAACTGGGGAGAGCTCCTACAATGAGCAGTTCTTC. Protein: CASSLTGESSYNEQFF.

The V gene is TRBV28, the J gene TRBJ2-3; TRBD2 is a possible D gene (6 bases). This CDR3 is built from 16 residues. Germline V gene data show CDR1 as MDHEN and CDR2 as SYDVKM. V shed 1 base and J shed 4 bases, with 15 bases lying between them. The CDR3 loop reads CASSLFVGSTPDTQYF. DNA of the CDR3: TGTGCCAGCAGTTTATTCGTCGGGAGCACGCCAGATACGCAGTATTTT.

The V call is TRBV4-3, the J call TRBJ1-2, with D perhaps matching TRBD1 (6 bases). The length of the CDR3 is 14 residues. The ends were cut back, 3 bases at V and 5 bases at J, with 13 bases in the middle. Germline assignment: CDR1 LGHNA and CDR2 YSLEER. The CDR3 loop is CASSQEQGRYGYTF. Here the CDR3 DNA reads TGCGCCAGCAGCCAGGAACAGGGAAGGTATGGCTACACCTTC.

This CDR3 is CASSLVGQGKYLGYGYTF. As DNA, the CDR3 is TGTGCCAGCAGCTTAGTGGGACAGGGGAAGTATTTGGGCTATGGCTACACCTTC. This rearrangement joins TRBV7-2 to TRBJ1-2, with TRBD1 identical over 10 bases. The CDR3 runs 18 residues. From germline, CDR1 is SGHTA and CDR2 FQGNSA. J was trimmed by 4 bases and V by 1 base; bases with no gene match: 12. Full variable domain (outside the CDR3, taken from reference TRBV7-2 and TRBJ1-2): GAGVSQSPSNKVTEKGKDVELRCDPISGHTALYWYRQSLGQGLEFLIYFQGNSAPDKSGLPSDRFSAERTGGSVSTLTIQRTQQEDSAVYLCASSLVGQGKYLGYGYTFGSGTRLTVV.

The chain links TRBV7-9 to TRBJ2-1; D tentatively reads TRBD1 or TRBD2 (5 bases each). Germline V lookup: CDR1 SEHNR, CDR2 FQNEAQ (reference sequence). The CDR3 loop spans 19 amino acids. Trimming took 5 bases from V and 4 from J, leaving 27 bases between them. CDR3 nucleotide sequence: TGTGCCAGCAGCCCTAGCTATGGGGCCGGGACCGATCTTTACAATGAGCAGTTCTTC. Protein sequence: CASSPSYGAGTDLYNEQFF. Filled out from reference TRBV7-9 and TRBJ2-1, the complete variable domain reads DTGVSQNPRHKITKRGQNVTFRCDPISEHNRLYWYRQTLGQGPEFLTYFQNEAQLEKSRLLSDRFSAERPKGSFSTLEIQRTEQGDSAMYLCASSPSYGAGTDLYNEQFFGPGTRLTVL.